This is a list of T cell receptor beta chains from one sample in a study of identical twins. TCRdb ran MiXCR on the 5' RACE reads and lists one entry per CDR3 protein. This table holds hundreds of thousands of distinct CDR3 sequences, around 6% found once. Sequencing was performed on naive T cells sorted from blood. All receptors derive from a man aged 18 to 29 in good health. CDR3s include the opening cysteine and the closing phenylalanine or tryptophan. The D gene is left open where the match is weak. Size values are once, few and many counts, or a class for expanded clones, and some rows have none.

>NA|many|TRBV9|TRBJ2-1
CASSGGDRDNEQFF
TGTGCCAGCAGCGGGGGGGACAGAGACAATGAGCAGTTCTTC
>TRBD1|few|TRBV12-3/TRBV12-4|TRBJ2-7
CASSLRTGIGEQYF
TGTGCCAGCAGTTTGAGGACAGGGATCGGCGAGCAGTACTTC
>NA|many|TRBV20-1|TRBJ2-4
CSARGEPQDKNIQYF
TGCAGTGCTAGAGGGGAGCCCCAAGACAAAAACATTCAGTACTTC
>NA|few|TRBV2|TRBJ2-3
CASSDRSGDTDTQYF
TGTGCCAGCAGTGACCGTTCCGGGGACACAGATACGCAGTATTTT
>NA|many|TRBV25-1|TRBJ2-4
CASTGSGIQYF
TGTGCCAGCACAGGTAGTGGCATTCAGTACTTC
>NA|many|TRBV4-1|TRBJ2-1
CASSQVKGYPGDEQFF
TGCGCCAGCAGCCAAGTCAAAGGCTACCCAGGCGATGAGCAGTTCTTC
>TRBD1|NA|TRBV2|TRBJ2-1
CASSIGQGDNNEQFF
TGTGCCAGCAGTATCGGACAGGGGGACAACAATGAGCAGTTCTTC
>NA|NA|TRBV6-4|TRBJ2-6
CASSDVGTNVLTF
TGTGCCAGCAGTGATGTGGGGACCAACGTCCTGACTTTC
>TRBD2|many|TRBV14|TRBJ2-7
CASSQAGGVYEQYF
TGTGCCAGCAGCCAAGCGGGAGGGGTCTACGAGCAGTACTTC
>NA|many|TRBV7-2|TRBJ2-3
CASSLPIPDTQYF
TGTGCCAGCAGCTTACCCATCCCGGATACGCAGTATTTT
>NA|many|TRBV18|TRBJ2-7
CASSLRTDYEQYF
TGTGCCAGCTCACTCAGGACAGACTACGAGCAGTACTTC
>NA|many|TRBV5-1|TRBJ2-7
CASSRDVPYEQYF
TGCGCCAGCAGTCGGGACGTCCCCTACGAGCAGTACTTC
>TRBD1|few|TRBV12-3/TRBV12-4|TRBJ1-2
CASSLGTGVKDGYTF
TGTGCCAGCAGTTTAGGCACAGGGGTAAAGGATGGCTACACCTTC
>NA|NA|TRBV5-1|TRBJ2-3
CASTGVSTDTQYF
TGCGCCAGCACAGGGGTTAGTACAGATACGCAGTATTTT
>NA|many|TRBV5-1|TRBJ1-1
CASSLAFRSDATNTEAFF
TGCGCCAGCAGCTTGGCCTTCAGATCGGACGCGACAAACACTGAAGCTTTCTTT
>NA|NA|TRBV30|TRBJ2-1
CAWSVGLGEQFF
TGTGCCTGGAGTGTGGGGTTAGGTGAGCAGTTCTTC
>TRBD2|few|TRBV7-6|TRBJ2-1
CASSLVPTPTSGRVYNEQFF
TGTGCCAGCAGCTTAGTCCCGACACCGACTAGCGGGAGGGTGTACAATGAGCAGTTCTTC
>TRBD1|many|TRBV29-1|TRBJ2-7
CSVYRGASYEQYF
TGCAGCGTTTACAGGGGGGCGTCCTACGAGCAGTACTTC
>NA|NA|TRBV12-3/TRBV12-4|TRBJ2-2
CASSLAGAVTGELFF
TGTGCCAGCAGTTTAGCGGGAGCGGTTACAGGGGAGCTGTTTTTT
>NA|many|TRBV29-1|TRBJ1-3
CSVEVAGTIYF
TGCAGCGTTGAAGTAGCTGGGACCATATATTTT
>NA|few|TRBV6-2/TRBV6-3|TRBJ1-1
CASSYSRGNTEAFF
TGTGCCAGCAGTTACTCGAGGGGGAACACTGAAGCTTTCTTT
>NA|many|TRBV12-3/TRBV12-4|TRBJ1-2
CASSPGRLYGYTF
TGTGCCAGCAGCCCGGGACGGTTATATGGCTACACCTTC
>TRBD1|many|TRBV12-3/TRBV12-4|TRBJ2-7
CASSSSTGFTEQYF
TGTGCCAGCAGTTCCTCGACAGGGTTTACCGAGCAGTACTTC
>NA|NA|TRBV29-1|TRBJ2-1
CSVSEWAANEQFF
TGCAGCGTTTCTGAATGGGCAGCCAATGAGCAGTTCTTC
>NA|many|TRBV28|TRBJ2-1
CASKKDPGYNEQFF
TGTGCCAGCAAGAAGGATCCGGGGTACAATGAGCAGTTCTTC
>TRBD1|NA|TRBV5-5|TRBJ2-7
CASSFQPGQGYEQYF
TGTGCCAGCAGCTTTCAACCGGGACAGGGCTACGAGCAGTACTTC
>TRBD2|many|TRBV5-1|TRBJ2-3
CASSSGASGTDTQYF
TGCGCCAGCAGCTCTGGGGCTAGCGGAACAGATACGCAGTATTTT
>NA|NA|TRBV2|TRBJ2-2
CASSALRETGELFF
TGTGCCAGCAGTGCCCTCAGGGAGACCGGGGAGCTGTTTTTT
>TRBD1|many|TRBV7-9|TRBJ1-1
CASSRGDSVNTEAFF
TGTGCCAGCAGCCGTGGGGACAGCGTGAACACTGAAGCTTTCTTT
>NA|many|TRBV20-1|TRBJ2-5
CSAGFPSPQETQYF
TGCAGCGCTGGCTTTCCCTCCCCTCAAGAGACCCAGTACTTC
>NA|few|TRBV7-9|TRBJ1-2
CASSLAPGSGYTF
TGTGCCAGCAGCTTAGCGCCGGGGTCTGGCTACACCTTC
>NA|few|TRBV7-9|TRBJ2-1
CASSLRPDGQFF
TGTGCCAGCAGCTTACGCCCTGACGGGCAGTTCTTC
>NA|few|TRBV28|TRBJ2-6
CASSADNSGANVLTF
TGTGCCAGCAGTGCTGACAACTCTGGGGCCAACGTCCTGACTTTC
>NA|many|TRBV5-1|TRBJ1-2
CASSLEGMANYGYTF
TGCGCCAGCAGCTTGGAAGGGATGGCTAACTATGGCTACACCTTC
>TRBD2|many|TRBV5-1|TRBJ2-1
CASSLTSGSLNEQFF
TGCGCCAGCAGCTTGACTAGCGGGAGCCTCAATGAGCAGTTCTTC
>TRBD1|NA|TRBV30|TRBJ2-5
CAWSSGQEETQYF
TGTGCCTGGAGTTCGGGACAGGAGGAGACCCAGTACTTC
>TRBD1|many|TRBV15|TRBJ2-5
CATSSTGTGDQETQYF
TGTGCCACCAGCAGCACCGGGACAGGCGACCAAGAGACCCAGTACTTC
>NA|few|TRBV7-2|TRBJ2-1
CASSSDYQGAGFF
TGTGCCAGCAGCTCCGACTACCAGGGAGCAGGTTTCTTC
>NA|many|TRBV12-3/TRBV12-4|TRBJ2-1
CASGRPDYNEQFF
TGTGCCAGCGGGAGGCCGGACTACAATGAGCAGTTCTTC
>NA|many|TRBV4-1|TRBJ1-2
CASSQEGTAYGYTF
TGCGCCAGCAGCCAAGAGGGGACGGCTTATGGCTACACCTTC
>NA|many|TRBV27|TRBJ1-5
CASSSRRDFSNQPQHF
TGTGCCAGCAGTTCCCGACGGGATTTTAGCAATCAGCCCCAGCATTTT
>TRBD2|few|TRBV7-9|TRBJ2-2
CASSPSGRAGELFF
TGTGCCAGCAGCCCCAGCGGGAGGGCCGGGGAGCTGTTTTTT
>NA|few|TRBV18|TRBJ2-2
CASYLTGELFF
TGTGCCAGCTACTTAACCGGGGAGCTGTTTTTT
>TRBD2|many|TRBV28|TRBJ2-1
CASSSYYGLAGSYNEQFF
TGTGCCAGCAGTTCATACTACGGACTAGCGGGTTCCTACAATGAGCAGTTCTTC